This T cell receptor beta chain was sequenced in a study of T cells after somatic rescue of genetic block. The CDR3 runs to 14 residues. V trimming: 1 base; J trimming: 6 bases; junction bases outside the gene matches: 1. CDR1 is MNHNS, CDR2 SASEGT, per germline. TCRdb keeps only in-frame clones here, not all; method: immunoSEQ multiplex PCR. The table records about 68,000 clones, 92% of them present only once. The chain couples TRBV6-1 to TRBJ1-2, with TRBD1 identical over 11 bases. Sequencing used peripheral blood mononuclear cells (PBMCs). This TCR was sampled from a man aged 40-49 years. CDR3 DNA: TGTGCCAGCAGTGAAGGGACAGGGGGCGATGGCTACACCTTC. Protein: CASSEGTGGDGYTF.